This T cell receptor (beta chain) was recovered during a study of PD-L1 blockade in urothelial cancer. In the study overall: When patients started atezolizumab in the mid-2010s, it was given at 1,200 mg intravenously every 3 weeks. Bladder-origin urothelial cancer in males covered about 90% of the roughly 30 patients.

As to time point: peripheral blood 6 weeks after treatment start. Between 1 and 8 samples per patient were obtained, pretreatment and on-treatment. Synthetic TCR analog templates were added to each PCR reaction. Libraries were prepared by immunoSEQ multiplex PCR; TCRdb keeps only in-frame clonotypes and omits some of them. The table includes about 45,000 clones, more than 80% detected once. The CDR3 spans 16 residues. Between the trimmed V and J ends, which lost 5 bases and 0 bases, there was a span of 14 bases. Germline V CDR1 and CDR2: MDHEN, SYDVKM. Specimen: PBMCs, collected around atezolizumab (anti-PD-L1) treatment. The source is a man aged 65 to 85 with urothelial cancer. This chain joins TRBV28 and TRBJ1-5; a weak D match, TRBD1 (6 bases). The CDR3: CASSLRQAVSNQPQHF. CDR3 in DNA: TGTGCCAGCAGTCTCCGACAGGCTGTTAGCAATCAGCCCCAGCATTTT.